This record looks at one T cell receptor (beta chain) sequence and its context. What it binds is unknown. This record comes from a study of shared clonotypes between healthy human individuals. The material for each subset, its genomic DNA, was split evenly across several immunoSEQ plates. Only in-frame clones appear in the TCRdb table, and some are missing; sequencing was by immunoSEQ multiplex PCR. The sample lists approximately 2.5 million clones; roughly 92% were seen once. Trimming cost V 1 base and J 4 bases, with 12 bases left between them. The V gene's germline CDR1 is SGDLS and CDR2 YYNGEE. The CDR3 runs 15 residues. General study results and limits: Although depth was large, rarefaction showed that sequencing of the sorted subsets was incomplete. Around 4.7% of naive CD4 clonotypes were shared across several donors.

This sequence joins TRBV9 and TRBJ2-1; D gene ambiguous. Sequenced sample: naive CD4+ T cells sorted from blood. Stated subset: CD45RA+ positively selected. This receptor was obtained from a young man in good health. This chain's CDR3 is CASSVKDSVYNEQFF. CDR3 nucleotides: TGTGCCAGCAGCGTAAAAGACTCTGTATACAATGAGCAGTTCTTC. The full variable domain, rest sourced from reference TRBV9 and TRBJ2-1, is DSGVTQTPKHLITATGQRVTLRCSPRSGDLSVYWYQQSLDQGLQFLIQYYNGEERAKGNILERFSAQQFPDLHSELNLSSLELGDSALYFCASSVKDSVYNEQFFGPGTRLTVL.